The 18 T cell receptor beta chains listed next were all sequenced from one sample in a study of blood T cells in healthy people across ages. PCR was performed a second time for roughly 7 to 12 cycles using a sample-barcoded 5' primer and a J-beta primer mix. MiXCR, applied by TCRdb to the 5' RACE reads, yields one record per CDR3 protein. This repertoire shows hundreds of thousands of distinct CDR3 sequences, nearly 25% found once; its top ten account for just under 9%. Separately, the same data were catalogued under a study of T cells of mothers and their children.

Material for sequencing was blood. These receptors came from a boy between 10 and 17 years old in good health.

The gene calls are TRBV7-2 and TRBJ1-6, with D maybe TRBD1 (5 bases). Trimming removed 0 bases at V and 6 bases at J, with 12 bases between. Germline CDR1 is SGHTA and CDR2 is FQGNSA. The CDR3 loop spans 16 amino acids. The chain's CDR3 is CASSLAHGGGNSPLHF. The CDR3 coding sequence is TGTGCCAGCAGCTTAGCCCATGGGGGAGGTAATTCACCCCTCCACTTT.

J is TRBJ2-5 and V is TRBV7-8; 13 nucleotides align to TRBD2. The J call could be wrong; TRBJ2-1 is a better fit for the DNA end. The length of the CDR3 is 16 residues. CDR1 and CDR2 (germline): SGHVS, FQNEAQ. The CDR3 bases are TGTGCCAGCAGCCCCCGGACTAGCGGGAGTTACAATGAGCAGTTCTTC. This encodes CASSPRTSGSYNEQFF.

The sample holds a few counts of this clonotype. V usage is TRBV7-9 and J usage is TRBJ1-2; D uncertain. V lost 2 bases and J 4 bases, leaving 17 bases between the germline ends. CDR3 length: 16 amino acids. Germline CDR1 is SEHNR and CDR2 is FQNEAQ (reference sequence). The CDR3 DNA reads TGTGCCAGCAGCTTACCCGCCCTGACAACGGGCTATGGCTACACCTTC. Residues: CASSLPALTTGYGYTF.

This clonotype was seen at least ten times. The gene calls are TRBV12-3 or TRBV12-4 and TRBJ2-1; D tentatively fits TRBD1 or TRBD2 (5 bases each). CDR3 length equals 15 residues. The ends were cut back, 5 bases at V and 0 bases at J, with 11 bases in the middle. CDR3 sequence reads: CASSRDRTSYNEQFF. The CDR3 region has the DNA TGTGCCAGCAGTCGGGACCGTACCTCCTACAATGAGCAGTTCTTC.

The CDR3 region is CSASGAGRSYGYTF. Here the CDR3 DNA reads TGCAGTGCTAGTGGGGCAGGGCGCTCCTATGGCTACACCTTC. This sequence joins TRBV20-1 and TRBJ1-2, with D perhaps matching TRBD1 (5 bases). This CDR3 region has 14 residues. V was shortened by 3 bases and J by 4 bases, with 15 bases between the two germline ends. Germline V gene lookup returns CDR1 DFQATT and CDR2 SNEGSKA (reference sequence).

This clonotype was recorded many times. This chain joins TRBV4-3 and TRBJ2-5, with 7 bases identical to TRBD2. The CDR3 covers 14 residues. Germline V CDR1 and CDR2: LGHNA, YSLEER. The V gene end was trimmed by 2 bases and the J gene end by 5 bases; junction bases not matched to a gene: 5. CDR3 residues: CASSQSGGTETQYF. Written as DNA, the CDR3 is TGCGCCAGCAGCCAATCGGGGGGAACGGAGACCCAGTACTTC.

This clonotype was counted a few times. The chain combines TRBV20-1 with TRBJ2-5; either TRBD1 or TRBD2 may fit D (5 bases each). Germline CDR1 DFQATT, CDR2 SNEGSKA (reference sequence). V shed 1 base and J shed 4 bases, with 10 bases lying between them. This CDR3 has 13 amino acids. The CDR3 loop reads CSARGDPGETQYF. The CDR3 nucleotides read TGCAGTGCTAGAGGGGACCCTGGAGAGACCCAGTACTTC.

The chain recombines TRBV4-3 with TRBJ2-3, with 8 nucleotides matching TRBD2. Germline-derived CDR1 and CDR2 are LGHNA and YSLEER. The CDR3 spans 16 residues. V lost 3 bases and J lost 5; bases outside the gene matches: 10. CDR3 coding DNA: TGCGCCAGCAGCCAGGGCTCCGGGGGGGCAGGAGATACGCAGTATTTT. Amino acid sequence: CASSQGSGGAGDTQYF.

The chain links TRBV2 to TRBJ2-3; the match to TRBD2 covers 10 bases. Germline CDR1 and CDR2: SNHLY and FYNNEI. The V and J ends lost 6 bases and 1 base, in that order; junction bases with no gene match: 7. The CDR3 covers 16 residues. CDR3 sequence: CASRDGLAAGTDTQYF. In nucleotides, the CDR3 is TGTGCCAGCAGGGACGGACTAGCGGCGGGCACAGATACGCAGTATTTT. The full variable domain, with the rest looked up from reference TRBV2 and TRBJ2-3, is EPEVTQTPSHQVTQMGQEVILRCVPISNHLYFYWYRQILGQKVEFLVSFYNNEISEKSEIFDDQFSVERPDGSNFTLKIRSTKLEDSAMYFCASRDGLAAGTDTQYFGPGTRLTVL.

This clonotype was found once. The rearrangement uses TRBV28 and TRBJ1-1; TRBD1 might be the D (5 bases). Germline CDR1 is MDHEN and CDR2 is SYDVKM. This CDR3 spans 15 amino acids. The V gene lost 8 bases and the J gene lost 3 bases, with 19 bases spanning the gap. The CDR3 DNA reads as TGTGCCAGCTCGTTCTGGGGCAGGGTGGACACTGAAGCTTTCTTT. This translates into CASSFWGRVDTEAFF.

This clonotype was found a few times. V is TRBV3-1 and J is TRBJ1-3, with D possibly TRBD1 on 5 matching bases. V dropped 4 bases and J dropped 3 bases, with 16 bases sitting between them. The CDR3 sequence is 16 residues long. CDR1 is LGHDT and CDR2 is YNNKEL in the germline V gene (reference sequence). CDR3 in amino acids: CASSLYWTTDGNTIYF. The CDR3 bases are TGTGCCAGCAGCCTTTACTGGACGACAGATGGAAACACCATATATTTT.

This clonotype appeared a few times. The V call is TRBV20-1, the J call TRBJ2-5; D call uncertain. Germline CDR1 is DFQATT and CDR2 is SNEGSKA (reference sequence). V was pared by 0 bases and J by 5 bases, with 10 bases between. This CDR3 is built from 13 residues. DNA of the CDR3: TGCAGTGCTAGAGAGGTCCAGGTGGAGACCCAGTACTTC. Its translation: CSAREVQVETQYF.

The chain combines TRBV4-1 with TRBJ2-7; 8 bases fit TRBD1. Trimming at V came to 5 bases and at J to 3 bases, leaving 9 bases not matched to a gene. Germline CDR1 is MGHRA and CDR2 is YSYEKL. The CDR3 covers 15 residues. CDR3 residues: CASSADRVGYYEQYF. CDR3 nucleotide sequence: TGCGCCAGCAGCGCGGACAGGGTCGGGTACTACGAGCAGTACTTC.

The chain recombines TRBV29-1 with TRBJ2-5; D may match TRBD1 or TRBD2 (5 bases each). Matching the DNA end better, TRBJ2-1 makes the J call doubtful. The germline CDR1 and CDR2 sequences are SQVTM and ANQGSEA. The CDR3 is 15 amino acids. The CDR3 spells CSVDDTRGVRNEQFF. Here the CDR3 DNA reads TGCAGCGTTGACGATACCCGAGGGGTGCGGAATGAGCAGTTCTTC.

This clonotype occurred a few times. The chain is built from TRBV6-5 and TRBJ1-1; perhaps TRBD1 as D (5 bases). This CDR3 comprises 15 residues. Germline CDR1 and CDR2: MNHEY and SVGAGI. Between the trimmed V and J ends, which lost 5 bases and 6 bases, there was a span of 19 bases. CDR3 DNA: TGTGCCAGCAGTCCCCGGGACGGCTCCTTCCCTGAAGCTTTCTTT. This sequence encodes CASSPRDGSFPEAFF.

The chain is built from TRBV7-9 and TRBJ2-5; TRBD1 matches at 8 bases. Germline trimming cut 5 bases from V and 5 bases from J; bases unmatched to any gene: 19. The length of the CDR3 is 18 residues. CDR1 and CDR2 from the germline V gene are SEHNR and FQNEAQ (reference sequence). CDR3 protein: CASSANSGTGQNWETQYF. In DNA, the CDR3 is TGTGCCAGCAGCGCCAACTCCGGGACAGGCCAAAACTGGGAGACCCAGTACTTC.

V gene TRBV20-1 combines with J gene TRBJ2-5; D gene ambiguous. Per the germline V gene, CDR1 is DFQATT and CDR2 is SNEGSKA (reference sequence). V lost 6 bases and J lost 2, with 16 bases in between. The length of the CDR3 is 14 residues. The CDR3 DNA follows: TGCAGTGCAGGGTTGCGGCCGCTACAAGAGACCCAGTACTTC. It codes for CSAGLRPLQETQYF.

The chain couples TRBV7-9 to TRBJ2-2; the D gene could be TRBD1 or TRBD2 (6 bases each). Germline values: CDR1 SEHNR, CDR2 FQNEAQ (reference sequence). This CDR3 is 16 amino acids long. With 2 bases removed from V and 1 base from J, the gap between germline ends came to 11 bases. CDR3 amino acids: CASSLRGARNTGELFF. The CDR3 region has the DNA TGTGCCAGCAGCTTAAGGGGGGCGAGGAACACCGGGGAGCTGTTTTTT.